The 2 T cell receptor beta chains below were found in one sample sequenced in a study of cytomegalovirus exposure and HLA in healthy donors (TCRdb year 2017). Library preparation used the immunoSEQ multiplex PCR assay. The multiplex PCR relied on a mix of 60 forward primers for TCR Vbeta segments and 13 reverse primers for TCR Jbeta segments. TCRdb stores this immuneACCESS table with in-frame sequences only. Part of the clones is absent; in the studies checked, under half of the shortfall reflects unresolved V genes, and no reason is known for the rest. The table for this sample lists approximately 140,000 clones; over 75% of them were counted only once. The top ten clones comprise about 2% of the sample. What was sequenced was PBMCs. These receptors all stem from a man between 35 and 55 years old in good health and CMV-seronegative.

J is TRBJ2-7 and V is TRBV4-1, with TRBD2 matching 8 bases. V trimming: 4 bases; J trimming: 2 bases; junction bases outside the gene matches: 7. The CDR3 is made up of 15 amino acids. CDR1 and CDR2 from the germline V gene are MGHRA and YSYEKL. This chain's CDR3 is CASSLPSGSAYEQYF. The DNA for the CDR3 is TGCGCCAGCAGCCTCCCTAGCGGGTCTGCCTACGAGCAGTACTTC.

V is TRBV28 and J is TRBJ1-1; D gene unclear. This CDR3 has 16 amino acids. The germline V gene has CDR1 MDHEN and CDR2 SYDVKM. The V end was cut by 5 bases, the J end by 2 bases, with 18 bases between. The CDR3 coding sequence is TGTGCCAGCAGTCCCTCCTTAGGAGTCTCTAACACTGAAGCTTTCTTT. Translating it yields CASSPSLGVSNTEAFF.